This T cell receptor (beta chain) was found in a study of OX40 agonist ivuxolimab in advanced cancers. Study-level background: Patients were given ivuxolimab, an antibody that agonizes OX40 (CD134). Therapy given before enrollment (anti-PD-1, anti-PD-L1 or anti-CTLA-4) was allowed, and roughly 41% had some.

Clones were read by immunoSEQ multiplex PCR, and TCRdb kept only the in-frame ones, dropping some. Of more than 55,000 clones listed, 77% are singletons. Sampling times: baseline, cycle 4 day 1, cycle 7 day 1. Regarding this clone: Its antigen is currently unknown.

The CDR3 covers 13 residues. Deletions cut 4 bases from V and 5 bases from J, with 8 bases between. Germline CDR1 reads SSHAT; CDR2 reads FNYEAQ (reference sequence). Findings and caveats of the study: On average, CD8+ T cells had more expanded clones than CD4+.

The rearrangement joins TRBV7-7 to TRBJ2-2; D is unclear. The sequences come from CD4+ or CD8+ T cells sorted from blood, collected in a trial of the OX40 agonist ivuxolimab. The TCR originated in an adult with an advanced solid tumor such as melanoma, head and neck, liver or kidney cancer. The DNA of the CDR3 is TGTGCCAGCAGCTCCGCCCGTACCGGGGAGCTGTTTTTT. This gives the protein CASSSARTGELFF.